These T cell receptor beta chains were read from a single sample in a study of cytomegalovirus exposure and HLA in healthy donors. Clones were sequenced by immunoSEQ multiplex PCR, and TCRdb holds only the in-frame ones, with some missing. This table has 150,000 or so clones, over 70% appearing once. Sequenced sample: PBMCs. The receptors were gathered from a man aged 25 to 45 in good health and CMV-seropositive. CDR3s leave out the opening cysteine and the closing phenylalanine or tryptophan. Each record gives: V gene, CDR3 length, CDR3 protein.

V: TRBV27
length: 12
CDR3: ASRGRRLSYEQY

V: TRBV28
length: 13
CDR3: ASSTFAGGPHEQY

V: TRBV28
length: 13
CDR3: ASSAWGQGSYEQY

V: TRBV11-1
length: 16
CDR3: ASSRGFQGTASSYEQY

V: TRBV7-6
length: 12
CDR3: ASSLAGGESEQY

V: TRBV7-9
length: 12
CDR3: ASSLVDRAYEQY

V: TRBV11-3
length: 10
CDR3: ASSPRGETQY

V: TRBV5-4
length: 12
CDR3: ASSSRQGPYEQY

V: TRBV28
length: 12
CDR3: ASSIRTGITEAF

V: TRBV7-9
length: 12
CDR3: ASSVSGGRNEAF

V: TRBV28
length: 10
CDR3: ASTGRGYEQY

V: TRBV5-1
length: 11
CDR3: ASSYDRNYGYT

V: TRBV7-2
length: 12
CDR3: ASSLDLARETQY

V: TRBV11-2
length: 13
CDR3: ASSLVASSYNEQF

V: TRBV5-1
length: 14
CDR3: ASSLFSGFLTDTQY

V: TRBV28
length: 12
CDR3: ASSPGQVRETQY

V: TRBV10-3
length: 14
CDR3: AISESVPSGSYEQY

V: TRBV4-1
length: 13
CDR3: ASSQDPGGLQPQH

V: TRBV7-2
length: 14
CDR3: ASSSPSPGAGETQY

V: TRBV6-6
length: 13
CDR3: ASSPYGTGGFEAF

V: TRBV6-5
length: 14
CDR3: ASSFRGVAGGYEQY

V: TRBV27
length: 13
CDR3: ASSLRDRDAYEQY

V: TRBV5-4
length: 11
CDR3: ASSSRPWSEAF

V: TRBV10-1
length: 14
CDR3: ASSARPGVYGGELF

V: TRBV21-1
length: 14
CDR3: ATQEREDANTGELF

V: TRBV28
length: 13
CDR3: ASSTPGLPYNEQF

V: TRBV15
length: 14
CDR3: ATSRDRGGGTGELF